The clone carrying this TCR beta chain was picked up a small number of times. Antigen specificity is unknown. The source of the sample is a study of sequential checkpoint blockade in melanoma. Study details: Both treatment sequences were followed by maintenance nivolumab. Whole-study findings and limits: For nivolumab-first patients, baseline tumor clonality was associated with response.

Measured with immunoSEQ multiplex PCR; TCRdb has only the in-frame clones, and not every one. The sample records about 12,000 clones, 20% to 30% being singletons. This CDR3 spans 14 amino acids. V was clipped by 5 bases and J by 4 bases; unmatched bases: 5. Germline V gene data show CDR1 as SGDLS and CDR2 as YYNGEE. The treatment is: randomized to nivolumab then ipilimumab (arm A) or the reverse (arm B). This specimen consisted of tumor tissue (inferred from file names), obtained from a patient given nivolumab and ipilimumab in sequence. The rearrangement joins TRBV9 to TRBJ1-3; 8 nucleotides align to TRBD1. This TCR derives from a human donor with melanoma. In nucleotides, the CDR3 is TGTGCCAGCAGTTTTGGACAGGGAGGAAACACCATATATTTT. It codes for CASSFGQGGNTIYF.